The T cell receptor (beta chain) described here comes from a study of Graves' ophthalmopathy and Graves' hyperthyroidism. Diagnoses were established from clinical symptoms, serum thyroxine, TRAb, thyroid ultrasound and orbital computed tomography. Someone took the PBMCs out of approximately 10 ml of fresh peripheral blood. The CDR3 is 13 amino acids. The germline V gene has CDR1 MNHEY and CDR2 SVGAGI. Researchers took RNA transcripts and amplified TCR beta CDR3 regions from them. The first-round RT-PCR employed HTBI primers together with the Qiagen OneStep RT-PCR kit. A multiplex PCR was then performed as the second round. In TCRdb, the multiplex PCR reads were re-called with MiXCR into one record per CDR3 protein. The repertoire holds approximately 160,000 distinct CDR3 sequences, roughly two fifths seen once, with 8% to 9% in the top ten. Turning to this clonotype: Mismatch with germline at one junction end may stem from a read error.

Source material: peripheral blood. The chain links TRBV6-5 to TRBJ1-1; D uncertain. The TCR was taken from a man aged 25 to 45 with Graves' ophthalmopathy. The CDR3 DNA is TGTGCCAGCAGCTACTCGGTGGACACTGAAGCTTTCTTT. The encoded protein is CASSYSVDTEAFF.